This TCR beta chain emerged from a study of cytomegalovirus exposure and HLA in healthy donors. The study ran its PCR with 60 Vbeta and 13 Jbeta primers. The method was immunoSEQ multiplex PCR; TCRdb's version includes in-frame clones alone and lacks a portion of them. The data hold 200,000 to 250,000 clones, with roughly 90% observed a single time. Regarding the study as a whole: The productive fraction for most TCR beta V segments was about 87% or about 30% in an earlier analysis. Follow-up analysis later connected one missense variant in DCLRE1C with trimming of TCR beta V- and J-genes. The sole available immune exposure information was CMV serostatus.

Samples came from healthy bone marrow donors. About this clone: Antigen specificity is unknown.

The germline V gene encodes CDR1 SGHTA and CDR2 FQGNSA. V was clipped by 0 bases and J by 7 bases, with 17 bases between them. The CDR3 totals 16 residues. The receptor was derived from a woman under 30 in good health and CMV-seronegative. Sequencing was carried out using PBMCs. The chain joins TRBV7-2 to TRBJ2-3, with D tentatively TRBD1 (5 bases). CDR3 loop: CASSLATGRRTNTQYF. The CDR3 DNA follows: TGTGCCAGCAGCTTAGCTACAGGCCGAAGGACAAATACGCAGTATTTT.